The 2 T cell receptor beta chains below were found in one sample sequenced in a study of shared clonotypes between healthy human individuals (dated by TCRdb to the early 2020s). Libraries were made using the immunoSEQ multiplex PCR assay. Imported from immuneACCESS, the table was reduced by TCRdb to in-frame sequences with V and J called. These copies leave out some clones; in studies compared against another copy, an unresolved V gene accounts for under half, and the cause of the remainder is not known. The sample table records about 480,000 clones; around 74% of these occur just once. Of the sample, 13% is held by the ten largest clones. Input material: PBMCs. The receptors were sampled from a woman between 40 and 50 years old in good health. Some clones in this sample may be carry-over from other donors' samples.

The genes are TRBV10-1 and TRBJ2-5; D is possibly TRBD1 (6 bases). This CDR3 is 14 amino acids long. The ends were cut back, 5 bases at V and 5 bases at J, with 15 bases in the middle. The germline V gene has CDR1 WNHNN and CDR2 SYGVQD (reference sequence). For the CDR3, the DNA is TGCGCCAGCAGTTCAGGGGTTAGGAGGGAGACCCAGTACTTC. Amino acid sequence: CASSSGVRRETQYF.

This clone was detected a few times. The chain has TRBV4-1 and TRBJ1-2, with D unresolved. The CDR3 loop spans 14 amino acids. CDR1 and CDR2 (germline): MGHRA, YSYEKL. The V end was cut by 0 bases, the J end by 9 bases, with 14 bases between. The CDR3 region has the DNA TGCGCCAGCAGCCAAGACTGGCAGGTCGGTCGCTACACCTTC. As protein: CASSQDWQVGRYTF.